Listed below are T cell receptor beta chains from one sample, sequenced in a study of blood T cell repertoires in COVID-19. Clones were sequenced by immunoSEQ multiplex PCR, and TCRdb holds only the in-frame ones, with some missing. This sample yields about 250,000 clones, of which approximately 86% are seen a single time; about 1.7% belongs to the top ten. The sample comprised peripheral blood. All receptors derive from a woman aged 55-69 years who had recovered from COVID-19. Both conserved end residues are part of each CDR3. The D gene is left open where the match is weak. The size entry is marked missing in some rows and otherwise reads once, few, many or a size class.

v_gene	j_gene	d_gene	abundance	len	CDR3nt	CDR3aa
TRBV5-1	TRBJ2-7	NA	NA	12	TGCGCCAGTCGAGCTGGCTCCTACGAGCAGTACTTC	CASRAGSYEQYF
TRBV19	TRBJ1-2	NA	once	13	TGTGCCAGTAGCCCCGGGACAAACTATGGCTACACCTTC	CASSPGTNYGYTF
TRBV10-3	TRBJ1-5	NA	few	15	TGTGCCATCAGTGAGTCGAGTACAGGGCTTCAGCCCCAGCATTTT	CAISESSTGLQPQHF
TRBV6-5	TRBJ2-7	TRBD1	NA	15	TGTGCCAGCAGCATACGGACAGGGACCTCCTACGAGCAGTACTTC	CASSIRTGTSYEQYF
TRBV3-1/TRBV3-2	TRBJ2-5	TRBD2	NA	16	TGTGCCAGCAGCCCCCTAGGAGCGGGGGGCCAAGAGACCCAGTACTTC	CASSPLGAGGQETQYF
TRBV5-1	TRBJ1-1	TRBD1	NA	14	TGCGCCAGCAGCTTAACGGGACAGGGGTTCGAAGCTTTCTTT	CASSLTGQGFEAFF
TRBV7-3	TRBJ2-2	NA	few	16	TGTGCCAGCAGCCTCCGGATAGGGGATAACACCGGGGAGCTGTTTTTT	CASSLRIGDNTGELFF
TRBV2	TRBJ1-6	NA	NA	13	TGTGCCAGTAGGGAGCAATATAATTCACCCCTCCACTTT	CASREQYNSPLHF
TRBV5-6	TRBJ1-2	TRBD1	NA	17	TGTGCCAGCAGCTTGGGGGACAGGGGCTTGGGGTACGATGGCTACACCTTC	CASSLGDRGLGYDGYTF
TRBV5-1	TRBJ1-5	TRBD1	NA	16	TGCGCCAGCAGATATTTCCCGGGACAGGGCAATCAGCCCCAGCATTTT	CASRYFPGQGNQPQHF
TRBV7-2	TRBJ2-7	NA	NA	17	TGTGCCAGCAGTTCCCAGGGGGGAACCCTTATTTCCTACGAGCAGTACTTC	CASSSQGGTLISYEQYF
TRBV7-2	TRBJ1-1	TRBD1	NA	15	TGTGCCAGCAGCTTAGTCGCCACGGACAGGGTGAAAGCTTTCTTT	CASSLVATDRVKAFF
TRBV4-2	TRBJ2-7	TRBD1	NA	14	TGTGCCAGCAGCCGGGACAGTTTCTCCTACGAGCAGTACTTC	CASSRDSFSYEQYF
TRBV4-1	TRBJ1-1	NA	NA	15	TGCGCCAGCAGCCAGGACACAAGCATGAACACTGAAGCTTTCTTT	CASSQDTSMNTEAFF
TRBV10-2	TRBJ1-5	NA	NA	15	TGCGCCAGCAGTGAGTCGGGCGTGGGCAATCAGCCCCAGCATTTT	CASSESGVGNQPQHF
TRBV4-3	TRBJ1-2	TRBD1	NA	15	TGCGCCAGCAGCCAAGTAGGTAGGGGGCTGGATGGCTACACCTTC	CASSQVGRGLDGYTF
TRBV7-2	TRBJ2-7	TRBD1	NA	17	TGTGCCAGCACCGCCCGCTCCGCCGGGACAGGGACCTACGAGCAGTACTTC	CASTARSAGTGTYEQYF
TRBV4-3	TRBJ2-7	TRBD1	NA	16	TGCGCCAGCAGCCAAGACCCCGGGACAGCCTCCTACGAGCAGTACTTC	CASSQDPGTASYEQYF
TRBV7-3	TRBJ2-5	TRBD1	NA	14	TGTGCCAGCAGCTCGGGGACAGGGGTAGAGGCCCAGTACTTC	CASSSGTGVEAQYF
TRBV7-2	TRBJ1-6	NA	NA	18	TGTGCCAGCAGCTTAGGAATTCCGGGAGAACTTTACAATTCACCCCTCCACTTT	CASSLGIPGELYNSPLHF
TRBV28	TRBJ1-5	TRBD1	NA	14	TGTGCCAGCAGTGGTGGGACAGCTAATCAGCCCCAGCATTTT	CASSGGTANQPQHF
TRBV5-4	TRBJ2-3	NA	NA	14	TGTGCCAGCAGCGAACAGGTAAACACAGATACGCAGTATTTT	CASSEQVNTDTQYF
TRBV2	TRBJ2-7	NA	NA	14	TGTGCCAGCAGTCCTACAGGGATGGGTTACGAGCAGTACTTC	CASSPTGMGYEQYF
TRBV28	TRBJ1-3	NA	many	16	TGTGCCAGCAGCCCTACGGGGGGGTTCTCTGGAAACACCATATATTTT	CASSPTGGFSGNTIYF
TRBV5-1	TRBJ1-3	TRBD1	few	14	TGCGCCAGCAGCTTAGGGACAGAAGGAAACACCATATATTTT	CASSLGTEGNTIYF
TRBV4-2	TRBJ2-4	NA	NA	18	TGTGCCAGCAGCCAAGATCTTCGTGCAGGGGAGGCCAAAAACATTCAGTACTTC	CASSQDLRAGEAKNIQYF
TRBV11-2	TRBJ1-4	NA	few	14	TGTGCCAGCAGCACAGGGCCAACTAATGAAAAACTGTTTTTT	CASSTGPTNEKLFF
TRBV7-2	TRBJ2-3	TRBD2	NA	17	TGTGCCAGCAGCCTGGGAGTAGCGGGGGGGACCACAGATACGCAGTATTTT	CASSLGVAGGTTDTQYF
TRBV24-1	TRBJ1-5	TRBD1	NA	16	TGTGCCACCAGTGACCCCCGACAGGGCCCCAATCAGCCCCAGCATTTT	CATSDPRQGPNQPQHF
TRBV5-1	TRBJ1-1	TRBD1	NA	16	TGCGCCAGCAGCCCCGGGACAGGGGCCCTGAACACTGAAGCTTTCTTT	CASSPGTGALNTEAFF
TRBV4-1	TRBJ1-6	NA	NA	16	TGCGCCAGCAGCCAAGAAAGGCTAGGGGGTAATTCACCCCTCCACTTT	CASSQERLGGNSPLHF
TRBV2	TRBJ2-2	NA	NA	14	TGTGCCAGCATTTGGACTCCGAACACCGGGGAGCTGTTTTTT	CASIWTPNTGELFF
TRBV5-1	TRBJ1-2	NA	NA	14	TGCGCCAGCAGCTTACTGGGGGCAGTCAATGGCTACACCTTC	CASSLLGAVNGYTF
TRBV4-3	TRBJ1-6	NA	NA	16	TGCGCCAGCAGCCAAGACTTTAGCTCCTATAATTCACCCCTCCACTTT	CASSQDFSSYNSPLHF
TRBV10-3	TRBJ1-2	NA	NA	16	TGTGCCATCAGTGAGTCCGCGGCAGGGGAGTCGGGGGGCTACACCTTC	CAISESAAGESGGYTF
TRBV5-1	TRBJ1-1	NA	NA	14	TGCGCCAGCAGCTTGGCGGGGGTAGGCACTGAAGCTTTCTTT	CASSLAGVGTEAFF